These 14 T cell receptor beta chains originate from one sample sequenced in a study of T cells in Graves' hyperthyroidism and ophthalmopathy. Researchers amplified the TCR beta CDR3 regions from RNA transcripts. The TCR CDR3 first-round RT-PCR relied on the HTBI primer set. TCRdb itself ran the multiplex PCR reads through MiXCR, one entry per CDR3 protein. Of about 570,000 distinct CDR3 sequences in the sample, around 13% were seen once. Input material: blood. The receptors derive from a woman in her 40s with Graves' hyperthyroidism.

This clonotype was seen many times. The J gene is TRBJ2-7, the V gene TRBV5-1; D unresolved. V was clipped by 0 bases and J by 7 bases, with 8 bases between them. Per germline, CDR1 SGHRS and CDR2 YFSETQ. The CDR3 spans 12 residues. CDR3 DNA sequence: TGCGCCAGCAGCTTGGAAGGGATGGAGCAGTACTTC. It yields the protein CASSLEGMEQYF.

This rearrangement joins TRBV7-2 to TRBJ2-5; the D is unclear. This CDR3 has 16 residues. CDR1 and CDR2 from the germline V gene are SGHTA and FQGNSA. V lost 7 bases, J lost 5 bases, and 23 bases lay in between. This CDR3 is CASIQLITLPGETQYF. The CDR3 DNA reads TGTGCCAGCATCCAATTAATTACTCTCCCTGGGGAGACCCAGTACTTC.

This chain joins TRBV19 and TRBJ1-1, with 8 nucleotides matching TRBD1. This CDR3 has 16 amino acids. Trimming took 4 bases from V and 0 from J; bases not matched to a gene: 7. In germline, CDR1 is LNHDA, CDR2 SQIVND (reference sequence). For the CDR3, the DNA is TGTGCCAGTAGTACCCGACAGGGGCGGCTGAACACTGAAGCTTTCTTT. Protein product: CASSTRQGRLNTEAFF.

This clonotype has a handful of counts. The V call is TRBV12-3 or TRBV12-4, the J call TRBJ2-2; 16 bases map to TRBD2. The J segment lost 4 bases and the V segment lost 4 bases, leaving 3 bases of the junction unmatched. This CDR3 comprises 17 residues. CDR3 nucleotide sequence: TGTGCCAGCAGTTCCGGGACTAGCGGGAGGGTCACCGGGGAGCTGTTTTTT. Protein: CASSSGTSGRVTGELFF.

This clonotype came up many times. V is TRBV12-5 and J is TRBJ1-1; 8 bases line up with TRBD1. With V trimmed by 7 bases and J by 11 bases, 9 bases remained unmatched. There are 12 residues in the CDR3. Germline V CDR1 and CDR2: LGHNT, FRNRAP. The CDR3 reads CASAGTGNWAFF. DNA for the CDR3: TGTGCTAGTGCCGGGACAGGTAATTGGGCTTTCTTT.

About this clonotype itself: This may come from a read error, since a much larger clone is one base off. No conserved phenylalanine or tryptophan is present at the end of the CDR3, so a read error is the likely explanation. The V call is TRBV3-1, the J call TRBJ2-4; D perhaps matches TRBD1 (5 bases). Trimming cost V 3 bases and J 5 bases, with 17 bases left between them. CDR1 LGHDT and CDR2 YNNKEL come from the germline V gene (reference sequence). The CDR3 spans 16 residues. The CDR3 here is CASSQTDTYPQNIQYI. In nucleotides, the CDR3 is TGTGCCAGCAGCCAGACAGATACCTACCCCCAAAACATTCAGTACATC.

The chain carries TRBV28 and TRBJ2-6, with D perhaps matching TRBD1 (6 bases). V lost 2 bases, J lost 1 base, and 12 bases lay in between. Germline CDR1 MDHEN, CDR2 SYDVKM. The CDR3 runs to 17 residues. CDR3 in DNA: TGTGCCAGCAGTTTAGGGGGCACCGTGTCTGGGGCCAACGTCCTGACTTTC. Its translation: CASSLGGTVSGANVLTF. Full variable domain (missing parts from reference TRBV28 and TRBJ2-6): DVKVTQSSRYLVKRTGEKVFLECVQDMDHENMFWYRQDPGLGLRLIYFSYDVKMKEKGDIPEGYSVSREKKERFSLILESASTNQTSMYLCASSLGGTVSGANVLTFGAGSRLTVL.

The chain carries TRBV20-1 and TRBJ1-2, with TRBD1 identical over 7 bases. The CDR3 consists of 12 residues. V was pared by 5 bases and J by 6 bases, with 6 bases of the junction left unmatched. Germline V gene sequence: CDR1 DFQATT, CDR2 SNEGSKA (reference sequence). This CDR3 reads CSARGGQDGYTF. In DNA form, the CDR3 reads TGCAGTGCTCGGGGAGGACAGGATGGCTACACCTTC.

This chain connects TRBV12-3 or TRBV12-4 to TRBJ1-3, with TRBD1 identical over 7 bases. This CDR3 is built from 15 residues. With V trimmed by 2 bases and J by 8 bases, 9 bases remained unmatched. The CDR3 nucleotides read TGTGCCAGCAGTTTATTTCAGGGGGGCGGAGACACCATATATTTT. Translating it yields CASSLFQGGGDTIYF.

In its sample, this clonotype was seen many times. The chain links TRBV4-1 to TRBJ2-7; tentative D call: TRBD1 (6 bases). CDR1 and CDR2 (germline): MGHRA, YSYEKL. Trimming took off 4 bases at V and 4 bases at J, with 14 bases between the two ends. The CDR3 runs to 14 residues. CDR3: CASSRTSQGYEQYF. CDR3 coding DNA: TGCGCCAGCAGCCGCACCTCACAGGGATACGAGCAGTACTTC.

This clonotype was detected only a few times. The chain uses TRBV2 and TRBJ2-6; D perhaps matches TRBD1 (6 bases). This CDR3 has 17 amino acids. Trimming left V 0 bases short and J 2 bases short, with 11 bases between. Germline assignment: CDR1 SNHLY and CDR2 FYNNEI. The CDR3 loop reads CASSEAARGPGANVLTF. The CDR3 DNA reads TGTGCCAGCAGTGAAGCGGCCAGGGGTCCTGGGGCCAACGTCCTGACTTTC.

This clonotype has at least ten counts. This chain joins TRBV20-1 and TRBJ2-3; TRBD2 is a possible D gene (5 bases). Germline V gene data show CDR1 as DFQATT and CDR2 as SNEGSKA (reference sequence). This CDR3 has 15 amino acids. V lost 3 bases, J lost 2 bases, and 15 bases lay in between. The chain's CDR3 is CSARRAPDLTDTQYF. CDR3 bases: TGCAGTGCTAGGAGGGCCCCCGACCTCACAGATACGCAGTATTTT.

This clonotype has a count of ten or more. The rearrangement uses TRBV10-3 and TRBJ2-7, with a possible D match to TRBD1 (6 bases). Germline-derived CDR1 and CDR2 are ENHRY and SYGVKD. The CDR3 extends over 15 amino acids. The V gene lost 2 bases and the J gene lost 3 bases, with 14 bases spanning the gap. CDR3 in amino acids: CAISEVAGAGYEQYF. The CDR3 DNA follows: TGTGCCATCAGTGAGGTTGCAGGGGCGGGCTACGAGCAGTACTTC.

In its sample, this clonotype was seen many times. The V and J genes are TRBV11-2 and TRBJ2-1; TRBD1 matches at 9 bases. V dropped 6 bases and J dropped 7; count of bases not matched to a gene: 10. This CDR3 region has 15 residues. The germline V gene encodes CDR1 SGHAT and CDR2 FQNNGV. The DNA of the CDR3 is TGTGCCAGCAGGCGACAGGGGGGGTTACTTAATGAGCAGTTCTTC. It yields the protein CASRRQGGLLNEQFF.